This T cell receptor beta chain derives from a study of blood T cells in healthy people across ages. General study results and limits: Among long-lived donors, naive CD4+ cells were more numerous and diversity higher than in aged donors.

This clonotype has more than one count but fewer than ten. The antigen is not known. Trimming removed 5 bases at V and 2 bases at J, with 14 bases between. Germline values: CDR1 ENHRY, CDR2 SYGVKD. This CDR3 contains 15 residues. PCR was performed a second time for 7 to 11 cycles using a sample-barcoded 5' primer and a J-beta primer mix. TCRdb analysed the 5' RACE reads with MiXCR anew, one entry per CDR3 protein. This sample yields about 1.4 million distinct CDR3 sequences, of which roughly 59% are seen a single time; 6.5% to 8.5% belongs to the top ten. V usage is TRBV10-3 and J usage is TRBJ2-3; D unclear. Source material: blood. This clonotype was obtained from a young man in good health. CDR3 sequence: CAISKSSSTTDTQYF. DNA for the CDR3: TGTGCCATCAGTAAATCTAGTTCCACCACAGATACGCAGTATTTT.